This record looks at one T cell receptor (beta chain) sequence and its context. V was cut by 4 bases and J by 1 base, with 8 bases left in between. The germline V gene has CDR1 SGHNT and CDR2 YYREEE (reference sequence). This CDR3 region has 13 residues. The sample is drawn from a study of blood T cell repertoires in COVID-19. Across the whole study: Sites in the United States, Italy and Spain provided acute and convalescent COVID-19 samples.

Per the original data handling: Amplification of reference gene primers was used by the study to estimate nucleated cell counts. Libraries were prepared by immunoSEQ multiplex PCR; TCRdb keeps only in-frame clonotypes and omits some of them. The D gene and trimming were derived from the DNA, and the V and J assignments and clone size from that table. The sample consists of about 90,000 clones, approximately 91% of them appearing once. The source material was peripheral blood. This TCR was recovered from a human donor with active COVID-19. The donor label of this sample is uncertain. The chain couples TRBV5-4 to TRBJ1-1; D possibly corresponds to TRBD1 (5 bases). The CDR3 is CASSDTGNTEAFF. As DNA, the CDR3 is TGTGCCAGCAGCGACACAGGGAACACTGAAGCTTTCTTT. The complete variable domain, with remaining parts taken from reference TRBV5-4 and TRBJ1-1, reads ETGVTQSPTHLIKTRGQQVTLRCSSQSGHNTVSWYQQALGQGPQFIFQYYREEENGRGNFPPRFSGLQFPNYSSELNVNALELDDSALYLCASSDTGNTEAFFGQGTRLTVV.